These T cell receptor beta chains were read from a single sample in a study of blood T cell repertoires in COVID-19. Here immunoSEQ multiplex PCR was the method, and the copy in TCRdb shows in-frame clones only, minus some. This table has 210,000 or so clones, nearly 90% appearing once. The sequenced sample was PBMCs or T cells enriched from blood (not recorded which). These receptor sequences come from a man under 40 who had recovered from COVID-19. CDR3s include the opening cysteine and the closing phenylalanine or tryptophan. A D gene is named only where the DNA matches it firmly. Clone size is given for some rows only: seen once, a few or many times, or a class if the clone is expanded.

V gene: TRBV30; J gene: TRBJ2-1; D gene: TRBD2; clone size: .; CDR3 length: 17; CDR3 protein: CAWSHHLGTSGGHEQFF; CDR3 DNA: TGTGCCTGGAGCCACCACCTCGGGACTAGCGGGGGCCATGAGCAGTTCTTC
V gene: TRBV7-8; J gene: TRBJ1-5; D gene: TRBD1; clone size: .; CDR3 length: 17; CDR3 protein: CASSLGTGTLGNQPQHF; CDR3 DNA: TGTGCCAGCAGCTTAGGGACAGGGACCCTTGGCAATCAGCCCCAGCATTTT
V gene: TRBV6-1; J gene: TRBJ1-2; D gene: .; clone size: .; CDR3 length: 14; CDR3 protein: CASSEASPVYGYTF; CDR3 DNA: TGTGCCAGCAGTGAAGCGTCGCCGGTCTATGGCTACACCTTC
V gene: TRBV28; J gene: TRBJ1-6; D gene: TRBD1; clone size: .; CDR3 length: 14; CDR3 protein: CASGQGSYNSPLHF; CDR3 DNA: TGTGCCAGTGGACAGGGGTCCTATAATTCACCCCTCCACTTT
V gene: TRBV5-1; J gene: TRBJ1-2; D gene: TRBD1; clone size: .; CDR3 length: 15; CDR3 protein: CASSFARTGLGGYTF; CDR3 DNA: TGCGCCAGCAGCTTCGCCCGGACAGGGTTGGGTGGCTACACCTTC
V gene: TRBV10-3; J gene: TRBJ1-2; D gene: .; clone size: .; CDR3 length: 13; CDR3 protein: CAIAGRQNYGYTF; CDR3 DNA: TGTGCCATCGCGGGACGGCAAAACTATGGCTACACCTTC
V gene: TRBV4-1; J gene: TRBJ2-4; D gene: TRBD1; clone size: .; CDR3 length: 15; CDR3 protein: CASSQVGTGGNIQYF; CDR3 DNA: TGCGCCAGCAGCCAAGTGGGGACAGGGGGAAACATTCAGTACTTC
V gene: TRBV5-6; J gene: TRBJ1-1; D gene: TRBD1; clone size: many; CDR3 length: 16; CDR3 protein: CASSLPGQGMRTEAFF; CDR3 DNA: TGTGCCAGCAGCTTACCGGGACAGGGGATGAGGACTGAAGCTTTCTTT
V gene: TRBV2; J gene: TRBJ1-2; D gene: TRBD1; clone size: .; CDR3 length: 14; CDR3 protein: CASSRTGKDYGYTF; CDR3 DNA: TGTGCCAGCTCCAGGACAGGGAAGGACTATGGCTACACCTTC
V gene: TRBV6-1; J gene: TRBJ1-4; D gene: TRBD1; clone size: .; CDR3 length: 18; CDR3 protein: CASSEATGGAPGREKLFF; CDR3 DNA: TGTGCCAGCAGTGAAGCGACAGGGGGCGCACCGGGGCGGGAAAAACTGTTTTTT
V gene: TRBV3-1/TRBV3-2; J gene: TRBJ1-2; D gene: .; clone size: few; CDR3 length: 14; CDR3 protein: CASSQDWAQGGYTF; CDR3 DNA: TGTGCCAGCAGCCAAGATTGGGCACAGGGTGGCTACACCTTC
V gene: TRBV10-3; J gene: TRBJ2-3; D gene: .; clone size: .; CDR3 length: 16; CDR3 protein: CAIRVGLTQTTDTQYF; CDR3 DNA: TGTGCCATCAGGGTTGGGCTGACACAGACGACAGATACGCAGTATTTT
V gene: TRBV4-1; J gene: TRBJ2-1; D gene: TRBD1; clone size: .; CDR3 length: 18; CDR3 protein: CASSQEPQTGGFYNEQFF; CDR3 DNA: TGCGCCAGCAGCCAGGAACCCCAAACAGGGGGTTTTTACAATGAGCAGTTCTTC
V gene: TRBV7-9; J gene: TRBJ1-1; D gene: .; clone size: .; CDR3 length: 13; CDR3 protein: CASSLARRTEAFF; CDR3 DNA: TGTGCCAGCAGCTTAGCCCGCAGAACTGAAGCTTTCTTT